The clone carrying this T cell receptor beta chain was seen once. The antigen is undetermined. A junction boundary mismatches the germline segment, possibly from a read error. Germline V gene sequence: CDR1 SGHAT, CDR2 FQNNGV. The CDR3 sequence is 14 residues long. This record comes from a study of tumor and adjacent non-tumor tissue in lung cancer. As for the study in general: Stage I to III disease affected roughly 10 men and a handful of women aged roughly 31 to 76. About 4.17 million productive TCRbeta reads were obtained per sample on average. General study results and limits: In normal lung, the top 100 clones were significantly more dominant than in tumor.

The template was RNA from unsorted bulk tissue. The normal lung tissue was taken more than 3 cm from the tumor edge. Between August and November 2014, newly diagnosed, chemotherapy-naive lung cancer patients underwent thoracic surgery in China. A modified ARM-PCR protocol with three rounds of nested PCR amplified TCRbeta. TCRdb called the multiplex PCR reads again in MiXCR, with one record for every CDR3 protein. In the table there are roughly 43,000 distinct CDR3 sequences, 60% of which are singletons. The receptor was isolated from a man in his fifties with non-small cell lung cancer. The gene calls are TRBV11-2 and TRBJ2-6, with a weak D call TRBD1 (5 bases). The sample taken for sequencing was distant non-tumor lung tissue. CDR3 in amino acids: CASSFSSGANVLSF. CDR3 nucleotide sequence: TGTGCCAGCAGCTTCAGTTCTGGGGCCAACGTCCTGAGTTTC.